A single sample gave rise to the 3 T cell receptor beta chains below, sequenced in a study of cytomegalovirus exposure and HLA in healthy donors (dated by TCRdb to about 2017). The method was the immunoSEQ multiplex PCR assay. A mixture of 60 forward primers for TCR Vbeta segments and 13 reverse primers for TCR Jbeta segments was used in the multiplex PCR. What TCRdb holds here is the immuneACCESS table cut down to in-frame rearrangements. Part of the clones is not present; checked against another copy, under half of the missing clones reflect an unresolved V gene, and the others are unexplained. The sample profile shows approximately 140,000 clones; roughly 66% of them were found once. Around 6.3% of the sample lies in the top ten. The specimen sequenced was PBMCs. The receptors were sampled from a woman aged 55-70 years in good health and CMV-seronegative.

This rearrangement joins TRBV2 to TRBJ1-4, with TRBD1 matching 7 bases. This CDR3 region has 15 residues. With 5 bases clipped from V and 2 bases from J, the junction kept 5 bases outside the gene matches. CDR1 and CDR2 from the germline V gene are SNHLY and FYNNEI. CDR3 loop: CASSRNRGTNEKLFF. The DNA for the CDR3 is TGTGCCAGCAGTCGTAACAGGGGCACTAATGAAAAACTGTTTTTT.

V usage is TRBV29-1 and J usage is TRBJ2-3, with a tentative D call TRBD2 (6 bases). V was pared by 0 bases and J by 2 bases, with 12 bases between. Germline assignment: CDR1 SQVTM and CDR2 ANQGSEA. This CDR3 spans 15 amino acids. The CDR3 reads CSVEDRRESTDTQYF. The CDR3 DNA follows: TGCAGCGTTGAAGATCGGAGGGAGTCCACAGATACGCAGTATTTT.

The chain couples TRBV29-1 to TRBJ2-3; D gene ambiguous. With 7 bases removed from V and 7 bases from J, the gap between germline ends came to 9 bases. The CDR3 is 10 residues long. The germline gives CDR1 SQVTM, CDR2 ANQGSEA. CDR3 sequence (DNA): TGCAGCGCCCGCGGAAATACGCAGTATTTT. Translating gives CSARGNTQYF.